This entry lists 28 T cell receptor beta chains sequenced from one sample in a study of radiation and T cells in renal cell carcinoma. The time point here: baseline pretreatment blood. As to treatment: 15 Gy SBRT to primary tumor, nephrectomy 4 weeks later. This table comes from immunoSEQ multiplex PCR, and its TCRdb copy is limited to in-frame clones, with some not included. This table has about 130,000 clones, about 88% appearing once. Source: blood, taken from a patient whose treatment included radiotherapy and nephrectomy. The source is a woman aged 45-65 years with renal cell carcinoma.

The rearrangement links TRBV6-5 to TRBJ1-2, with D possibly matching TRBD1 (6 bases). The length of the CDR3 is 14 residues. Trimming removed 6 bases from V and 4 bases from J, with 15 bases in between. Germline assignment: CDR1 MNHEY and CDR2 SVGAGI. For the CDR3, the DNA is TGTGCCAGCAGGAAAACCGGGACAATCTATGGCTACACCTTC. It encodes CASRKTGTIYGYTF.

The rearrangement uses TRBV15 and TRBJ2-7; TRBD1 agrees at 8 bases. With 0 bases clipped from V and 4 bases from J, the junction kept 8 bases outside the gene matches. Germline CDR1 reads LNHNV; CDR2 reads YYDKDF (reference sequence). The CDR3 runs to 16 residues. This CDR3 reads CATSRDPGTGRYEQYF. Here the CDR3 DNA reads TGTGCCACCAGCAGAGATCCAGGGACAGGACGATACGAGCAGTACTTC.

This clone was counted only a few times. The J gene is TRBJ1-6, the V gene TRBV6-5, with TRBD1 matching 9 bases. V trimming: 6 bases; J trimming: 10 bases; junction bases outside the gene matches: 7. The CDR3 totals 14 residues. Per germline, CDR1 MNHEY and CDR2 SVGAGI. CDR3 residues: CASRGTGRGSPLHF. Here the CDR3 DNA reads TGTGCCAGCAGGGGGACAGGGAGAGGATCACCCCTCCACTTT.

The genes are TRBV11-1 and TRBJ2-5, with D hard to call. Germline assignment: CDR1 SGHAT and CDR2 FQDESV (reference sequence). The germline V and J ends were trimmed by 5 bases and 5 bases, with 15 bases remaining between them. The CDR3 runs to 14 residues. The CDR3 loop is CASSLTRSGETQYF. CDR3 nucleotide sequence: TGTGCCAGCAGCCTGACGCGGTCTGGCGAGACCCAGTACTTC.

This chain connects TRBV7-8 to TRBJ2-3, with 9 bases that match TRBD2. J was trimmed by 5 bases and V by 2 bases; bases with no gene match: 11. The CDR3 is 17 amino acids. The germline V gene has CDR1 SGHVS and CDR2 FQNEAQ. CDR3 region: CASSLFVIAGEGDTQYF. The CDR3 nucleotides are TGTGCCAGCAGCTTATTTGTTATAGCGGGGGAGGGAGATACGCAGTATTTT.

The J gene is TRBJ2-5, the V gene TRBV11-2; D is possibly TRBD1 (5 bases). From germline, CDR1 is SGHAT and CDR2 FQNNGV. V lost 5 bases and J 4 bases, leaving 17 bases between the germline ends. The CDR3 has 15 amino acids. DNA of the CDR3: TGTGCCAGCAGCCGCCTTGGGGCCGGACGAGAGACCCAGTACTTC. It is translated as CASSRLGAGRETQYF.

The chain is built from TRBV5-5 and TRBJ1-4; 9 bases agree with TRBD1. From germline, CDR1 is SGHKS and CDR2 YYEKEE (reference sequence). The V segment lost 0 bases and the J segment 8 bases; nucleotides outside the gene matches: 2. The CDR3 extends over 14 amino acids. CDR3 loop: CASSLVDRGEKLFF. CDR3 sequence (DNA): TGTGCCAGCAGCTTGGTCGACAGGGGGGAAAAACTGTTTTTT.

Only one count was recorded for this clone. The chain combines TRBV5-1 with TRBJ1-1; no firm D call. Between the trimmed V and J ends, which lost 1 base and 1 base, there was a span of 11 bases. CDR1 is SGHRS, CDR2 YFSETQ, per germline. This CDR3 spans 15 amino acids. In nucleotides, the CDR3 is TGCGCCAGCAGCTTGAGTAGGGTGAGGAACACTGAAGCTTTCTTT. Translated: CASSLSRVRNTEAFF.

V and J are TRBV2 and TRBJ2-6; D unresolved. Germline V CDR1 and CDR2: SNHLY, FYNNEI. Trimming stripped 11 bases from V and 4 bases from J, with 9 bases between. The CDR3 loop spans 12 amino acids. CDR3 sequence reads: CALGSGANVLTF. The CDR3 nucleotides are TGTGCCCTGGGATCCGGGGCCAACGTCCTGACTTTC.

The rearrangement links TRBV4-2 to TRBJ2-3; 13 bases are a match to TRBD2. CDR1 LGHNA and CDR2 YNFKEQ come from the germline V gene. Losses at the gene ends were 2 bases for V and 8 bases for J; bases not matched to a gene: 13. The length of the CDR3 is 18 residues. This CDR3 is CASSQSVGTSGGAGTQYF. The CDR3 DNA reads TGTGCCAGCAGCCAATCCGTCGGTACTAGCGGGGGGGCAGGTACGCAGTATTTT.

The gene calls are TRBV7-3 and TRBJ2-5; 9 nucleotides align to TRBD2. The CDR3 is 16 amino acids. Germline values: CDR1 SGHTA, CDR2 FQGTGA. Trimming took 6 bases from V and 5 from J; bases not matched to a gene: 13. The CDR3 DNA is TGTGCCAGCAGTCCCTCCCCAGGACTAGCGACGGAGACCCAGTACTTC. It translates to CASSPSPGLATETQYF.

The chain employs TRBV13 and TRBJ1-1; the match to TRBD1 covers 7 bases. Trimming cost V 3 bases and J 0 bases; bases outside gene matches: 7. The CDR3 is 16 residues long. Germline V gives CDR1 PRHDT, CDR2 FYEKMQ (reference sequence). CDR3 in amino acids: CASSFWLGQVNTEAFF. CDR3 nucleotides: TGTGCCAGCAGCTTTTGGCTCGGACAGGTGAACACTGAAGCTTTCTTT.

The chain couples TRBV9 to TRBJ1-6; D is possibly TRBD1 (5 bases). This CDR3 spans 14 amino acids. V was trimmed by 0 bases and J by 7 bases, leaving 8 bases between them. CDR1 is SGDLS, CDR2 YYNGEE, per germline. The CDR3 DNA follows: TGTGCCAGCAGCGTAGCCAGGGCGAATTCACCCCTCCACTTT. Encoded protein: CASSVARANSPLHF. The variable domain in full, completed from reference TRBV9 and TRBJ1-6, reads DSGVTQTPKHLITATGQRVTLRCSPRSGDLSVYWYQQSLDQGLQFLIQYYNGEERAKGNILERFSAQQFPDLHSELNLSSLELGDSALYFCASSVARANSPLHFGNGTRLTVT.

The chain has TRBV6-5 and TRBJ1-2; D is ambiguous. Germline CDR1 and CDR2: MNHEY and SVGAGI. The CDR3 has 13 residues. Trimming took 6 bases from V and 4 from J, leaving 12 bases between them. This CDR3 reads CASRPGRTYGYTF. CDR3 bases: TGTGCCAGCAGGCCTGGACGGACCTATGGCTACACCTTC.

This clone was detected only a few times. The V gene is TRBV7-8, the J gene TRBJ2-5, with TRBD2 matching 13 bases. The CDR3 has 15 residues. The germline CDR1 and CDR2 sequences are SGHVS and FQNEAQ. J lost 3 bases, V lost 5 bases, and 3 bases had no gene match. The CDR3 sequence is CASSKGTSGEETQYF. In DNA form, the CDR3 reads TGTGCCAGCAGCAAGGGGACTAGCGGGGAAGAGACCCAGTACTTC.

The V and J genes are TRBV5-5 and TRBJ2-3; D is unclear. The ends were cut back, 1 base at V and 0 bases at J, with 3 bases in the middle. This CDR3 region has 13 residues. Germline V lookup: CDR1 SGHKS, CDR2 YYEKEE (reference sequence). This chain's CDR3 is CASSLPSTDTQYF. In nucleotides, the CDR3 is TGTGCCAGCAGCTTGCCCAGCACAGATACGCAGTATTTT.

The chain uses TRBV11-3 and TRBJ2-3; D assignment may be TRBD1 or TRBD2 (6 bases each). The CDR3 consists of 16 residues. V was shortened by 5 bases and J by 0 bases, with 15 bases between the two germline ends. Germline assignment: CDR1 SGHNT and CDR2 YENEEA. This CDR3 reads CASSKRRGASTDTQYF. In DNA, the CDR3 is TGTGCCAGCAGCAAGAGAAGGGGGGCTAGCACAGATACGCAGTATTTT.

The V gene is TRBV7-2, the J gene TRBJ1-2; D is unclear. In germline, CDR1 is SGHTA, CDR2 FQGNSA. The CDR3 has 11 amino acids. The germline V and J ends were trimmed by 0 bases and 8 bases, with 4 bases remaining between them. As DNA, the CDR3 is TGTGCCAGCAGCTTAGCGGGCGGCTACACCTTC. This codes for CASSLAGGYTF.

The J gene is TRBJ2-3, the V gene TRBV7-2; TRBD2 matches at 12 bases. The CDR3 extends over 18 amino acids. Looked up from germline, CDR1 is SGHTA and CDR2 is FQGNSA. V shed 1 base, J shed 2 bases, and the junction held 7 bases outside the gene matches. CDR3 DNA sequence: TGTGCCAGCAGCTTAGGGACTAGCGGGATGAACCCCACAGATACGCAGTATTTT. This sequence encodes CASSLGTSGMNPTDTQYF.

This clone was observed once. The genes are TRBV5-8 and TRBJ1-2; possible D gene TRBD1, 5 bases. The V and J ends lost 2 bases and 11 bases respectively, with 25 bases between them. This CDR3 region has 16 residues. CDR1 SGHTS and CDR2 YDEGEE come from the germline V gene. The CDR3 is CASSFTGELNAFGYTF. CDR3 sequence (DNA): TGTGCCAGCAGCTTTACAGGAGAACTCAACGCCTTCGGATACACCTTC.

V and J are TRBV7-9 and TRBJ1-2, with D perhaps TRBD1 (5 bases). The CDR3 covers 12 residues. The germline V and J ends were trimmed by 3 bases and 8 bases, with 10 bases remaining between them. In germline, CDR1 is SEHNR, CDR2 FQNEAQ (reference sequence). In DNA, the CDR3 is TGTGCCAGCAGCTTGGGTCAGGGAGGCTACACCTTC. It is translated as CASSLGQGGYTF.

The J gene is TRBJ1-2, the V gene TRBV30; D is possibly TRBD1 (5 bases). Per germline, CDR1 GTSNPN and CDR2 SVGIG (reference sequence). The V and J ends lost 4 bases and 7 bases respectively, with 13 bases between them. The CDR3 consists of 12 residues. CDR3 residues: CAWTVDSGGYTF. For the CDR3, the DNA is TGTGCCTGGACCGTAGACAGCGGTGGCTACACCTTC. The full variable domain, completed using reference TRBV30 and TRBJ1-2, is SQTIHQWPATLVQPVGSPLSLECTVEGTSNPNLYWYRQAAGRGLQLLFYSVGIGQISSEVPQNLSASRPQDRQFILSSKKLLLSDSGFYLCAWTVDSGGYTFGSGTRLTVV.

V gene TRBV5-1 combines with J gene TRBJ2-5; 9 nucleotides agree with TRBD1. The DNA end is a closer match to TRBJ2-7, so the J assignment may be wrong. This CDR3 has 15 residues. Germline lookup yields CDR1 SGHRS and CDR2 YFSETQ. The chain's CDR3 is CASSLDRGRWNEQYF. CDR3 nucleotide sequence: TGCGCCAGCAGCTTAGACAGGGGGAGATGGAACGAGCAGTACTTC.

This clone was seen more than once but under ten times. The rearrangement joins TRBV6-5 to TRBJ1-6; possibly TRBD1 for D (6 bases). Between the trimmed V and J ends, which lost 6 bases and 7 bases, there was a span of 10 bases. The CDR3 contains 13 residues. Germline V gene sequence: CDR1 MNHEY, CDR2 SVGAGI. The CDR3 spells CASRQGRNSPLHF. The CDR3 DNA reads TGTGCCAGCAGACAGGGACGGAATTCACCCCTCCACTTT.

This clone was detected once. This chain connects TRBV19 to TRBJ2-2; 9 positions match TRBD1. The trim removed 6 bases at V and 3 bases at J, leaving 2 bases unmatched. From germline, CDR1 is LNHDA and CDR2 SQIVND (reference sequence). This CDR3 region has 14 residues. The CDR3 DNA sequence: TGTGCCAGTAGGGGACAGGGTTACACCGGGGAGCTGTTTTTT. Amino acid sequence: CASRGQGYTGELFF.

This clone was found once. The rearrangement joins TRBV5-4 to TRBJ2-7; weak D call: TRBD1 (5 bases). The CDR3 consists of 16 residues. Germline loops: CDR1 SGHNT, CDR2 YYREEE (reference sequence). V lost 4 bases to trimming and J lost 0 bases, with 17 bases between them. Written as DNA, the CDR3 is TGTGCCAGCAGCCACGACAGAGGCGGTAGCTCCTACGAGCAGTACTTC. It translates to CASSHDRGGSSYEQYF. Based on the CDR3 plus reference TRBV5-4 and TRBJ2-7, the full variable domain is ETGVTQSPTHLIKTRGQQVTLRCSSQSGHNTVSWYQQALGQGPQFIFQYYREEENGRGNFPPRFSGLQFPNYSSELNVNALELDDSALYLCASSHDRGGSSYEQYFGPGTRLTVT.

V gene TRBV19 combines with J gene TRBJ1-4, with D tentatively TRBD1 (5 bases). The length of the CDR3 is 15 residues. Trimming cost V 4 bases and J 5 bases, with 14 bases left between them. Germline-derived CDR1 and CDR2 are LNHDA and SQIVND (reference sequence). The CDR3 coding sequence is TGTGCCAGTAGTAAGAGAGGGGCGACAAATGAAAAACTGTTTTTT. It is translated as CASSKRGATNEKLFF.

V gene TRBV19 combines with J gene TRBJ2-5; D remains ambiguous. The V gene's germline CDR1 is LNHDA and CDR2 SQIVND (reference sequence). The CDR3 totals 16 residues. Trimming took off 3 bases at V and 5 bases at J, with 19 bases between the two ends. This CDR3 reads CASSIQPLGGAETQYF. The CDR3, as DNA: TGTGCCAGTAGTATCCAACCCCTCGGTGGAGCGGAGACCCAGTACTTC.